This T cell receptor beta chain was captured by sequencing in a study of low-dose radiotherapy and immunotherapy resistance in tumors. Study details: A total of 6.5 Gy was given to Cohort 1 as 0.5 Gy per fraction every 2 weeks. One day prior to radiation and immunotherapy, intravenous cyclophosphamide at 200 mg/m2 was given, repeated every two weeks. Patients took aspirin 300 mg by mouth once daily. This continued for four cycles, starting on cycle 1 day 1.

This clonotype was counted at least ten times. This sample's time point: before trial treatment. This CDR3 has 15 amino acids. Germline lookup yields CDR1 SNHLY and CDR2 FYNNEI. The V segment lost 3 bases and the J segment 6 bases; nucleotides outside the gene matches: 6. With a V-primer adapter and a constant-region primer, TCRs were amplified for roughly 21 PCR cycles. MiXCR, run by TCRdb on the reads, gives a single entry per CDR3 protein. This sample has tens of thousands of distinct CDR3 sequences, with 10% to 15% found just once. The receptor was isolated from a female donor with ovarian cancer. The gene calls are TRBV2 and TRBJ2-3, with TRBD2 matching 10 bases. Sequenced material: PBMCs, taken before treatment. The CDR3 region has the DNA TGTGCCAGCAGTGAGGTTACTAGCGGGACTGATACGCAGTATTTT. It specifies CASSEVTSGTDTQYF.